This TCR beta chain emerged from a study of neoadjuvant anti-PD-1 for oral cavity cancer. General study results and limits: PBMC Gini-index clonality exceeded responders' in non-responders post-nivolumab.

Method: immunoSEQ multiplex PCR; TCRdb's copy keeps in-frame clones and lacks some. This table has thousands of clones, more than 60% appearing once. As for this clone: Its antigen is not identified.

Specified time point: after neoadjuvant nivolumab, at surgical resection. Patients had HPV-negative, locally advanced oral cavity squamous cell carcinoma. The TCR originated in a person between 40 and 80 years old with oral cavity squamous cell carcinoma. The sample consisted of PBMCs, taken after nivolumab (anti-PD-1) treatment.

The CDR3 reads CASSYGGHYGYTF. CDR3 nucleotides: TGTGCCAGCAGTTACGGCGGCCACTATGGCTACACCTTC. V gene TRBV6-5 combines with J gene TRBJ1-2; D remains ambiguous. Germline V CDR1 and CDR2: MNHEY, SVGAGI. Between the trimmed V and J ends, which lost 2 bases and 3 bases, there was a span of 7 bases. The CDR3 runs to 13 residues.